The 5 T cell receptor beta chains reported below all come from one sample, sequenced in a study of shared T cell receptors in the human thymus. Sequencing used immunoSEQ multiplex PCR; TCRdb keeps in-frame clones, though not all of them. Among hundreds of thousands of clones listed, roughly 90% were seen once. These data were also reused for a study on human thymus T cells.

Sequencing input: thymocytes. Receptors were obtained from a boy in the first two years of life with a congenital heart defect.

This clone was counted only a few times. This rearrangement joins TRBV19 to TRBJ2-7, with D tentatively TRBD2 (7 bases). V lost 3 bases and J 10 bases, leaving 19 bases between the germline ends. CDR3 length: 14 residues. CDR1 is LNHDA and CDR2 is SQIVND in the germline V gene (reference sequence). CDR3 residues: CASSIGLAEGDQYF. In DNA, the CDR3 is TGTGCCAGTAGTATCGGCCTAGCGGAGGGGGATCAGTACTTC.

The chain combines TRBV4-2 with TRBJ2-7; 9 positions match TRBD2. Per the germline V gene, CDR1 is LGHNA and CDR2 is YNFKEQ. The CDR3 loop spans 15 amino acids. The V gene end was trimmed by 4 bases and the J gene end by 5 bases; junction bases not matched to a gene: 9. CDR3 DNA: TGTGCCAGCAGCCCTTCGGGCGGGAGGGGCCACGAGCAGTACTTC. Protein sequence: CASSPSGGRGHEQYF.

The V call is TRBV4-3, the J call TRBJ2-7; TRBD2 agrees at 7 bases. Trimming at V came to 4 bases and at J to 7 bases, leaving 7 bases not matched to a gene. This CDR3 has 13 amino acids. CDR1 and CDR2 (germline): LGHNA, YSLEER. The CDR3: CASSPQTAGEQYF. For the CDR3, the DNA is TGCGCCAGCAGCCCCCAGACAGCGGGGGAGCAGTACTTC.

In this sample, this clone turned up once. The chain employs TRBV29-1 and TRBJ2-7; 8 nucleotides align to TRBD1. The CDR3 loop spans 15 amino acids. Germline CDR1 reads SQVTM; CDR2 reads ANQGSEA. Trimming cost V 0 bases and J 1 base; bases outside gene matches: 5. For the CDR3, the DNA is TGCAGCGTTGAAGATCAGGGGGCGCGATCCTACGAGCAGTACTTC. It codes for CSVEDQGARSYEQYF.

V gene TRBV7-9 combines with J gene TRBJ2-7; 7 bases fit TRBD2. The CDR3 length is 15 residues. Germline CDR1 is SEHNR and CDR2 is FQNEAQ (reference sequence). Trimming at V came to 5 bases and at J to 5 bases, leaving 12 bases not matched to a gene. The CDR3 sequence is CASSPRPGGRNEQYF. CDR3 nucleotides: TGTGCCAGCAGCCCTCGCCCGGGGGGAAGGAACGAGCAGTACTTC.